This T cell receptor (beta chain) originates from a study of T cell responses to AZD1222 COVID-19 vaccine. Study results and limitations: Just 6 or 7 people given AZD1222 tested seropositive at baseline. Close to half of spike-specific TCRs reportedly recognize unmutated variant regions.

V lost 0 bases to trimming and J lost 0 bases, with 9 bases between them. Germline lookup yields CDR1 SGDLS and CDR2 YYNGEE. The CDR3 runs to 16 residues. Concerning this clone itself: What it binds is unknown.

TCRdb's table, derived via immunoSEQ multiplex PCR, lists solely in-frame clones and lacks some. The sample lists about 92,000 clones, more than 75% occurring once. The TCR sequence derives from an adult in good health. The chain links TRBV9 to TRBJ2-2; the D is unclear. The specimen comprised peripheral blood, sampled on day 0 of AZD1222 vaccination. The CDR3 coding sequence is TGTGCCAGCAGCGTAGTTAGTCCCCCGAACACCGGGGAGCTGTTTTTT. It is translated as CASSVVSPPNTGELFF.